These 8 T cell receptor beta chains share one sample of origin, sequenced in a study of T cells in Graves' hyperthyroidism and ophthalmopathy. Amplification yielded TCR beta CDR3 regions, with RNA transcripts as the source. TCR CDR3 regions were first amplified by RT-PCR with HTBI primers. TCRdb analysed the multiplex PCR reads with MiXCR anew, one entry per CDR3 protein. The table has 130,000 to 150,000 distinct CDR3 sequences, roughly 23% seen once. Sequences were obtained from blood. The receptor set was obtained from a woman in her 50s with Graves' hyperthyroidism that later progressed to Graves' ophthalmopathy.

This clonotype was detected ten times or more. The chain uses TRBV3-1 and TRBJ1-1; D unresolved. Germline V gene data show CDR1 as LGHDT and CDR2 as YNNKEL (reference sequence). This CDR3 is 14 amino acids long. Trimming shortened V by 8 bases and J by 0 bases, and 13 bases separated the two germline ends. The CDR3 coding sequence is TGTGCCAGCGGGGTGGGAATGATGAACACTGAAGCTTTCTTT. It codes for CASGVGMMNTEAFF.

In this sample, this clonotype turned up many times. This sequence joins TRBV6-1 and TRBJ2-7, with 10 nucleotides matching TRBD2. Germline V CDR1 and CDR2: MNHNS, SASEGT. The CDR3 covers 15 residues. Unmatched junction bases numbered 9, after V lost 6 bases and J lost 4 bases. CDR3 amino acids: CASSHPSGRGYEQYF. In DNA form, the CDR3 reads TGTGCCAGCAGCCACCCTAGCGGGAGAGGGTACGAGCAGTACTTC.

With regard to this clonotype: The germline gene is not matched at one end of the junction; a read error may be the cause. The rearrangement uses TRBV6-8 and TRBJ2-1; tentatively, D is TRBD2 (5 bases). This CDR3 has 15 amino acids. In germline, CDR1 is MNHGY, CDR2 SAAAGT. CDR3 in DNA: TGTGCCAGCGGTTACTCGAAGGCGGGCCGCAATGAGCAGTTCTTC. Translation gives CASGYSKAGRNEQFF.

The rearrangement joins TRBV14 to TRBJ2-7; D is unclear. The CDR3 runs 12 residues. CDR1 SGHDN and CDR2 FVKESK come from the germline V gene. V was cut by 2 bases and J by 4 bases, with 6 bases left in between. The CDR3: CASSQSIYEQYF. As DNA, the CDR3 is TGTGCCAGCAGCCAATCGATTTACGAGCAGTACTTC. The full variable domain, its missing parts supplied by reference TRBV14 and TRBJ2-7, is EAGVTQFPSHSVIEKGQTVTLRCDPISGHDNLYWYRRVMGKEIKFLLHFVKESKQDESGMPNNRFLAERTGGTYSTLKVQPAELEDSGVYFCASSQSIYEQYFGPGTRLTVT.

This clonotype was counted at least ten times. The CDR3 loop reads CASSEGNSNQPQHF. CDR3 nucleotide sequence: TGTGCCAGCAGTGAAGGCAACAGCAATCAGCCCCAGCATTTT. The chain carries TRBV2 and TRBJ1-5; D gene unclear. The V gene lost 1 base and the J gene lost 1 base, with 5 bases spanning the gap. The V gene's germline CDR1 is SNHLY and CDR2 FYNNEI. The CDR3 consists of 14 residues.

On this clonotype: A much more abundant neighbour one base away suggests this may be a read error. V usage is TRBV7-3 and J usage is TRBJ2-1; 8 bases are a match to TRBD1. The germline V gene has CDR1 SGHTA and CDR2 FQGTGA. This CDR3 spans 18 amino acids. Written as DNA, the CDR3 is TGTGCCAGCAGCTTAACGGGGACAGGCCTGGTCTCCTACAGTGAGCAGTTCTTC. Encoded protein: CASSLTGTGLVSYSEQFF.

V and J are TRBV5-1 and TRBJ2-2; D may be TRBD2 (5 bases). Germline lookup yields CDR1 SGHRS and CDR2 YFSETQ. Trimming shortened V by 3 bases and J by 2 bases, and 14 bases separated the two germline ends. This CDR3 comprises 16 residues. This CDR3 is CASSSVARANTGELFF. In DNA, the CDR3 is TGCGCCAGCAGCTCGGTGGCGCGGGCCAACACCGGGGAGCTGTTTTTT.

This clonotype was observed at least ten times. The V call is TRBV3-1, the J call TRBJ2-1; 7 nucleotides agree with TRBD2. Unmatched junction bases numbered 8, after V lost 7 bases and J lost 5 bases. The CDR3 has 14 residues. CDR1 LGHDT and CDR2 YNNKEL come from the germline V gene (reference sequence). The CDR3: CASTASGLHNEQFF. CDR3 in DNA: TGTGCCAGCACGGCTAGCGGTTTACACAATGAGCAGTTCTTC.